A selection of T cell receptor beta chains follows, all from one sample in a study of cytomegalovirus exposure and HLA in healthy donors. Sequenced by immunoSEQ multiplex PCR; TCRdb stores in-frame clones only, minus some. The sample lists roughly 100,000 clones; around 82% were seen once. The sample consisted of PBMCs. These TCRs come from a middle-aged man in good health and CMV-seropositive. Both conserved end residues are part of each CDR3. The D gene is left open where the match is weak. Size is stated for part of the rows, as once, few or many counts, or as a class when the clone is expanded.

.,TRBJ2-3,TRBV7-9,TRBD1,TGTGCCAGCAGCCGTACTACAGGGGGCCCAGATACGCAGTATTTT,CASSRTTGGPDTQYF
.,TRBJ1-2,TRBV5-1,.,TGCGCCAGCAGTTGGGAGGGACGGGGCGGCTACACCTTC,CASSWEGRGGYTF
few,TRBJ2-3,TRBV29-1,TRBD2,TGCAGCGTTCAAGGGGACTATGGCCGTTTGGATACGCAGTATTTT,CSVQGDYGRLDTQYF
few,TRBJ2-5,TRBV10-3,TRBD2,TGTGCCATCAGTGAGGGACTAGCGGGGGCCATATACACCCAAGAGACCCAGTACTTC,CAISEGLAGAIYTQETQYF
.,TRBJ2-7,TRBV6-1,TRBD2,TGTGCCAGCAGTGATGGACTAGCGGGAACCTACGAGCAGTACTTC,CASSDGLAGTYEQYF
.,TRBJ2-7,TRBV7-9,.,TGTGCCAGCAGCGAATCGACATCCTACGAGCAGTACTTC,CASSESTSYEQYF
.,TRBJ1-4,TRBV28,.,TGTGCCGGCCAGGGGTCCCTTAATGAAAAACTGTTTTTT,CAGQGSLNEKLFF
.,TRBJ2-1,TRBV27,TRBD2,TGTGCCAGCAACCCGGGACTAGCGGGATTAGAGTCTTCCTACAATGAGCAGTTCTTC,CASNPGLAGLESSYNEQFF
once,TRBJ1-6,TRBV28,.,TGTGCCAGCAGTGCTACAGGGCCGGGGAATTCACCCCTCCACTTT,CASSATGPGNSPLHF
.,TRBJ1-2,TRBV2,.,TGCGCCAGCTATATTAGCTATGGCTACACCTTC,CASYISYGYTF
.,TRBJ2-7,TRBV11-2,TRBD1,TGTGCCAGCAGCTTAGGTAACAGGGGACGCGCTTACGAGCAGTACTTC,CASSLGNRGRAYEQYF
.,TRBJ2-1,TRBV5-7,TRBD1,TGTGCCAGCAAAACGGGACAGGGACCTTCCAATGAGCAGTTCTTC,CASKTGQGPSNEQFF
.,TRBJ2-7,TRBV29-1,TRBD1,TGCAGCGCACACGGGACAGTAGGCAACGAGCAGTACTTC,CSAHGTVGNEQYF
.,TRBJ2-5,TRBV29-1,TRBD2,TGCAGCGTTGGCGGGACTAGCGGAGAGACCCAGTACTTC,CSVGGTSGETQYF
once,TRBJ1-2,TRBV28,.,TGTGCCAGCAGTTTATTACAGTTCTACACCTTC,CASSLLQFYTF
once,TRBJ1-6,TRBV4-2,TRBD1,TGTGCCAGCGGGGACAGTAGTAATTCACCCCTCCACTTT,CASGDSSNSPLHF
.,TRBJ2-6,TRBV5-6,TRBD1,TGTGCCAGCGTCTCACAGGGGTTCGGGGCCAACGGCCTGACTTTC,CASVSQGFGANGLTF
.,TRBJ1-5,TRBV12-5,.,TGTGCTAGTGGGGAGACAGAAAGGGCCTATCAGCCCCAGCATTTT,CASGETERAYQPQHF
.,TRBJ1-2,TRBV10-3,.,TGTGCCATCAGGTCCACTAGTAGTGGCTACACCTTC,CAIRSTSSGYTF
.,TRBJ1-2,TRBV6-4,TRBD1,TGTGCCAGCACCCGGACAGGGATTAACTATGGCTACACCTTC,CASTRTGINYGYTF
.,TRBJ1-2,TRBV19,TRBD1,TGTGCCAGTAGTTACCGGGACAGGGCTGGCTACACCTTC,CASSYRDRAGYTF
.,TRBJ1-1,TRBV18,TRBD1,TGTGCCAGCTCACCAAGGTTGGGCAGGGGGGACACTGAAGCTTTCTTT,CASSPRLGRGDTEAFF
few,TRBJ1-2,TRBV28,.,TGTGCCAGCAGTTTAACCTCCGGGGGAAATGGCTACACCTTC,CASSLTSGGNGYTF
.,TRBJ1-2,TRBV12-5,.,TGTGCTAGTGGTTCCCCCCCAAACTATGGCTACACCTTC,CASGSPPNYGYTF
.,TRBJ2-2,TRBV27,TRBD2,TGTGCCAGCAGTTACCCGGGGGGGACCGGGGAGCTGTTTTTT,CASSYPGGTGELFF
once,TRBJ2-2,TRBV4-1,TRBD2,TGCGCCAGCAGCCAAGAGGGGCGCGGGGGGCGGGCCGGGGAGCTGTTTTTT,CASSQEGRGGRAGELFF
.,TRBJ2-5,TRBV5-1,.,TGCGCCAGCAGCTTGTGGCCAGAAGAGACCCAGTACTTC,CASSLWPEETQYF
.,TRBJ2-3,TRBV9,TRBD2,TGTGCCAGCAGCGTACTAATCGGAACTAGCGGGGGGGATACGCAGTATTTT,CASSVLIGTSGGDTQYF
.,TRBJ2-1,TRBV18,TRBD2,TGTGCCAGCTCACCACCTGGGGCTAGCGGGACCTACAATGAGCAGTTCTTC,CASSPPGASGTYNEQFF
once,TRBJ2-7,TRBV28,TRBD1,TGTGCCAGCAGCCTCCGGGACAGGGGGGGCCGCGGCTTC,CASSLRDRGGRGF
.,TRBJ2-3,TRBV5-1,TRBD1,TGCGCCAGCAGCCCACAGGGGGCACAAGATACGCAGTATTTT,CASSPQGAQDTQYF
.,TRBJ2-2,TRBV30,TRBD2,TGTGCCTGGAGTGAGGATCGGGTAGCGGGGGGCCGGTACACCGGGGAGCTGTTTTTT,CAWSEDRVAGGRYTGELFF
once,TRBJ2-7,TRBV27,TRBD1,TGTGCCAGCAGTTTGGGACAGGGAATAGCTTACGAGCAGTACTTC,CASSLGQGIAYEQYF
.,TRBJ1-2,TRBV7-2,.,TGTGCCAGCAGCTTATCCGGGGACTATGGCTACACCTTC,CASSLSGDYGYTF
.,TRBJ1-1,TRBV2,.,TGTGCCAGCAGTTTAGACACGAACACTGAAGCTTTCTTT,CASSLDTNTEAFF
.,TRBJ2-7,TRBV7-2,.,TGTGCCAGCAGCTTAGTGGCTAGTCCTTACGAGCAGTACTTC,CASSLVASPYEQYF
.,TRBJ2-1,TRBV7-9,TRBD2,TGTGCCAGCAGCTTAAGCGGGGGGGCCCATGAGCAGTTCTTC,CASSLSGGAHEQFF
.,TRBJ2-5,TRBV7-9,TRBD1,TGTGCCAGCAGCACATCCCCAGGGGGTGGGCAAGAGACCCAGTACTTC,CASSTSPGGGQETQYF
.,TRBJ2-1,TRBV11-2,.,TGTGCCAGCAGCTATACTGTAGCGCCTGATCTCTACAATGAGCAGTTCTTC,CASSYTVAPDLYNEQFF
.,TRBJ2-7,TRBV5-1,.,TGCGCCAGCAGCTTCGGGGATACCTACGAGCAGTACTTC,CASSFGDTYEQYF
once,TRBJ2-7,TRBV13,TRBD1,TGTGCCAGCAGCCCAGGGACAGGGCGGTCCTACGAGCAGTACTTC,CASSPGTGRSYEQYF
.,TRBJ1-1,TRBV10-1,TRBD1,TGCGCCAGCAGGTTTGCAGGGGGCACTGAAGCTTTCTTT,CASRFAGGTEAFF
once,TRBJ1-1,TRBV7-9,TRBD1,TGTGCCAGCAGCTTAGCGCGGACAGGGAACACTGAAGCTTTCTTT,CASSLARTGNTEAFF
.,TRBJ2-3,TRBV5-6,.,TGTGCCAGCAGCTTTTATTCCACCGGCGGCACGCAGTATTTT,CASSFYSTGGTQYF
.,TRBJ1-1,TRBV5-4,TRBD1,TGTGCCAGCAGCTTGAGTGGGACAGCGAACACTGAAGCTTTCTTT,CASSLSGTANTEAFF
.,TRBJ1-5,TRBV6-1,TRBD1,TGTGCCAGCGCGGACAGGGGGCGAAATCAGCCCCAGCATTTT,CASADRGRNQPQHF
.,TRBJ1-2,TRBV6-6,TRBD1,TGTGCCAGCAGCCCAGACAGGGGTAACTATGGCTACACCTTC,CASSPDRGNYGYTF
.,TRBJ2-6,TRBV4-1,.,TGCGCCAGCAGCGCAGGCTTCTCTGGGGCCAACGTCCTGACTTTC,CASSAGFSGANVLTF
once,TRBJ2-7,TRBV28,TRBD1,TGTGCCAGCAGATCTGCTCCGGGACAGGGTGGGGACGAGCAGTACTTC,CASRSAPGQGGDEQYF
.,TRBJ2-2,TRBV15,.,TGTGCCACCAGCAGAGGGGGAGATGGGAGCGGGGAGCTGTTTTTT,CATSRGGDGSGELFF
.,TRBJ2-1,TRBV12-5,TRBD2,TGTGCTAGTCCGGAGAAGACTAGCGGGCCCCAAAGCTCCTACAATGAGCAGTTCTTC,CASPEKTSGPQSSYNEQFF